The rows below give T cell receptor beta chains drawn from one sample of a study of human T cells and chemical hapten exposure. MiXCR, applied by TCRdb to the RACE reads, yields one record per CDR3 protein. The sample has 270,000 or so distinct CDR3 sequences, roughly 7.4% seen once. Specimen: whole blood, collected in connection with sensitization to the hapten diphenylcyclopropenone (DPC). The source of these receptors is a young man with alopecia areata. Some clones in this sample may be carry-over from other donors' samples. Each CDR3 is given with its conserved first and last residue. The D gene is left open where the match is weak. Clone sizes are given selectively: once, few, many, or a class where the clone is expanded.

d_gene,j_gene,abundance,v_gene,CDR3nt,CDR3aa
-,TRBJ1-4,-,TRBV20-1,TGCAGTGCCCTACGAGGGAGGTTTAATGGAAAACTGTTTTTT,CSALRGRFNGKLFF
-,TRBJ1-2,-,TRBV9,TGTGCCAGCAGCGTAGATATCGCCGGAACTAACTATGGCTACACCTTC,CASSVDIAGTNYGYTF
-,TRBJ1-4,few,TRBV20-1,TGCAGTGCTAGAGGTCGGCGGGGAACTAATGAAAAACTGTTTTTT,CSARGRRGTNEKLFF
-,TRBJ1-6,few,TRBV6-2/TRBV6-3,TGTGCCAGCAGTTCAGGGTACTCACCCCTCCACTTT,CASSSGYSPLHF
-,TRBJ1-1,many,TRBV3-1,TGTGCCAGCAGCCAAGGGCAGAACACTGAAGCTTTCTTT,CASSQGQNTEAFF
-,TRBJ1-5,-,TRBV12-3/TRBV12-4,TGTGCCAGCAGGAGGGATAGAAATCAGCCCCAGCATTTT,CASRRDRNQPQHF
-,TRBJ1-1,many,TRBV6-2/TRBV6-3,TGTGCCAGCAGCTCTGGGGACACTGAAGCTTTCTTT,CASSSGDTEAFF
TRBD2,TRBJ2-1,few,TRBV6-6,TGTGCCAGCAGTTACACTCTAGCGGGTCTCTACAATGAGCAGTTCTTC,CASSYTLAGLYNEQFF
-,TRBJ1-5,many,TRBV6-5,TGTGCCAGCAGTACAGGGAGTAGCAATCAGCCCCAGCATTTT,CASSTGSSNQPQHF
TRBD1,TRBJ1-1,many,TRBV6-5,TGTGCCAGCAGCCGGCCAGGACAGGGAATGAACACTGAAGCTTTCTTT,CASSRPGQGMNTEAFF
-,TRBJ1-4,-,TRBV29-1,TGCAGCGTTTACAAAGGGGGTACTAATGAAAAACTGTTTTTT,CSVYKGGTNEKLFF
-,TRBJ2-1,-,TRBV7-2,TGTGCCAGCAGCCAGACTTATTACAATGAGCAGTTCTTC,CASSQTYYNEQFF
-,TRBJ2-6,many,TRBV29-1,TGCAGCGTTGTCGGGCGGTCTCGCTCTGGGGCCAACGTCCTGACTTTC,CSVVGRSRSGANVLTF
-,TRBJ1-1,few,TRBV9,TGTGCCAGCAGCGGGGACCGGGACACTGAAGCTTTCTTT,CASSGDRDTEAFF
TRBD1,TRBJ1-3,many,TRBV7-2,TGTGCCAGCAGCTTAGTCACAGGGGGAAAGGGAAACACCATATATTTT,CASSLVTGGKGNTIYF
-,TRBJ1-5,-,TRBV27,TGTGCCAGCAGTATGTTTGGACAGCTAAATCAGCCCCAGCATTTT,CASSMFGQLNQPQHF